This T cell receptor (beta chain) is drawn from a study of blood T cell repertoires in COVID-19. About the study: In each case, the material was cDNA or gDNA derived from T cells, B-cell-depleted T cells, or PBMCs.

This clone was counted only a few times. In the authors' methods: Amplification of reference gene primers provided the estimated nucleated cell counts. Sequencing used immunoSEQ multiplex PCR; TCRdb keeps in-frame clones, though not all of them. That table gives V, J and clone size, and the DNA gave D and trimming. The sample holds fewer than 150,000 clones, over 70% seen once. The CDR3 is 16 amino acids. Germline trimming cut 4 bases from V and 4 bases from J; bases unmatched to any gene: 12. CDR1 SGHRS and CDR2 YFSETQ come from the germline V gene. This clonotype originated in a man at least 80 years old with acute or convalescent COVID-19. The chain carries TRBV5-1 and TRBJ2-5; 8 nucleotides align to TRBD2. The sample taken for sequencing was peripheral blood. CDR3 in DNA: TGCGCCAGCAGCCTCGTAACGGGGGGGCCTGTAGAGACCCAGTACTTC. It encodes CASSLVTGGPVETQYF.